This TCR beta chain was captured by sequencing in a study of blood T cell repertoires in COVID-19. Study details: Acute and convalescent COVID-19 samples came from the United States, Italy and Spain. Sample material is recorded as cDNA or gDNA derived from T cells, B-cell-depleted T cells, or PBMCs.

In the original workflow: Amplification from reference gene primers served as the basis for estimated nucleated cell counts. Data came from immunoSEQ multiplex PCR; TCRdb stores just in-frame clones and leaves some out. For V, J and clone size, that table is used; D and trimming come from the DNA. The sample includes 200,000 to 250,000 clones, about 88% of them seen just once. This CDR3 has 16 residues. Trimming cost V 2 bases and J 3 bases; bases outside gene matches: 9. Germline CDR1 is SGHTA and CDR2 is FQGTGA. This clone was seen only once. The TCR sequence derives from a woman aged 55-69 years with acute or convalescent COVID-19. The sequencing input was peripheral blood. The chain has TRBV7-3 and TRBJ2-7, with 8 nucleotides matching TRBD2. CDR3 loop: CASSLGDGGTSYEQYF. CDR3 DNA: TGTGCCAGCAGCTTAGGCGACGGAGGGACTAGCTACGAGCAGTACTTC.